Below are 32 T cell receptor beta chains sequenced from a single sample in a study of response to subunit inactivated influenza vaccine. In TCRdb, the RT-PCR reads were re-called with MiXCR into one record per CDR3 protein. This table has some 500,000 distinct CDR3 sequences, about 25% appearing once. The source was CD4+ T cells sorted from PBMCs, collected 5 to 6 days after vaccination. Receptors were obtained from a man aged 45-65 years who received an inactivated influenza vaccine.

This clonotype was detected a few times. The chain couples TRBV6-2 or TRBV6-3 to TRBJ2-3; TRBD2 agrees at 10 bases. This CDR3 is 16 amino acids long. V lost 4 bases to trimming and J lost 5 bases; unmatched junction nucleotides: 9. CDR1 and CDR2 from the germline V gene are MNHEY and SVGEGT. The CDR3 loop is CASSSNSGGTRDTQYF. The CDR3 nucleotides are TGTGCCAGCAGTTCGAATAGCGGGGGGACACGAGATACGCAGTATTTT.

V usage is TRBV18 and J usage is TRBJ2-3, with 11 bases aligning to TRBD2. The junction had 3 bases not matched to a gene; V was cut back by 3 bases and J by 4 bases. CDR1 is KGHSH and CDR2 is LQKENI in the germline V gene. This CDR3 has 15 residues. This CDR3 is CASSPLAGGPDTQYF. CDR3 DNA sequence: TGTGCCAGCTCACCGCTAGCGGGGGGCCCAGATACGCAGTATTTT. The complete variable domain, with remaining parts taken from reference TRBV18 and TRBJ2-3, reads NAGVMQNPRHLVRRRGQEARLRCSPMKGHSHVYWYRQLPEEGLKFMVYLQKENIIDESGMPKERFSAEFPKEGPSILRIQQVVRGDSAAYFCASSPLAGGPDTQYFGPGTRLTVL.

The chain has TRBV5-6 and TRBJ2-3; 9 bases map to TRBD2. CDR3 length: 17 residues. Trimming at V came to 3 bases and at J to 0 bases, leaving 8 bases not matched to a gene. Per the germline V gene, CDR1 is SGHDT and CDR2 is YYEEEE. The CDR3 coding sequence is TGTGCCAGCAGCTCAATTATAGCGGGAGAGAGCACAGATACGCAGTATTTT. Amino acids: CASSSIIAGESTDTQYF.

This clonotype came up a few times. One junction end disagrees with the germline gene, perhaps due to a read error. The J gene is TRBJ1-5, the V gene TRBV12-3 or TRBV12-4, with D tentatively TRBD1 (5 bases). The CDR3 extends over 17 amino acids. The CDR3 DNA reads TGTGGCAGCAGTTTAGGAGGTGGGGGTGAAAGCAATCAGCCCCAGCATTTT. This sequence encodes CGSSLGGGGESNQPQHF.

This clonotype has only a few counts. The V and J genes are TRBV5-1 and TRBJ2-1, with 8 bases matching TRBD1. The trim removed 4 bases at V and 10 bases at J, leaving 7 bases unmatched. CDR3 size: 13 residues. Germline-derived CDR1 and CDR2 are SGHRS and YFSETQ. The CDR3 sequence: CASSPDRVGEQFF. CDR3 in DNA: TGCGCCAGCAGCCCGGACAGGGTAGGGGAGCAGTTCTTC.

This clonotype has only a few counts. The chain is built from TRBV20-1 and TRBJ2-5; D possibly uses TRBD1 or TRBD2 (5 bases each). Germline V gives CDR1 DFQATT, CDR2 SNEGSKA (reference sequence). The CDR3 is 14 amino acids. The V end lost 3 bases, the J end lost 1 base, and 12 bases lay between the germline ends. CDR3 amino acids: CSASVGAVQETQYF. The CDR3 nucleotides are TGCAGTGCTAGTGTCGGGGCCGTCCAAGAGACCCAGTACTTC.

CDR3: CASSWTFYNEQFF. The CDR3 coding sequence is TGCGCCAGCAGCTGGACATTCTACAATGAGCAGTTCTTC. J is TRBJ2-1 and V is TRBV5-1, with D maybe TRBD1 (5 bases). The CDR3 spans 13 residues. The ends were cut back, 3 bases at V and 3 bases at J, with 7 bases in the middle. CDR1 and CDR2 (germline): SGHRS, YFSETQ.

The chain combines TRBV30 with TRBJ2-1, with 9 nucleotides matching TRBD1. Losses at the gene ends were 2 bases for V and 4 bases for J; bases not matched to a gene: 15. The CDR3 has 18 residues. The germline V gene encodes CDR1 GTSNPN and CDR2 SVGIG (reference sequence). The CDR3 sequence is CAWSRGTGYQSSYNEQFF. As DNA, the CDR3 is TGTGCCTGGAGTAGGGGGACAGGGTACCAAAGTAGTTACAATGAGCAGTTCTTC.

The chain couples TRBV4-1 to TRBJ2-7, with TRBD2 identical over 7 bases. Losses at the gene ends were 2 bases for V and 6 bases for J; bases not matched to a gene: 16. The CDR3 spans 17 residues. Germline V gives CDR1 MGHRA, CDR2 YSYEKL. CDR3: CASSQRAGLAVGLEQYF. The DNA for the CDR3 is TGCGCCAGCAGCCAACGCGCAGGCCTAGCGGTCGGACTCGAGCAGTACTTC.

This clonotype was counted between two and nine times. The chain joins TRBV20-1 to TRBJ2-7; tentatively, D is TRBD2 (6 bases). V lost 1 base and J 2 bases, leaving 12 bases between the germline ends. The CDR3 is 14 amino acids. CDR1 is DFQATT, CDR2 SNEGSKA, per germline (reference sequence). CDR3 DNA: TGCAGTGCTAGAGGGTCAGGCGGGGCCTACGAGCAGTACTTC. Translated: CSARGSGGAYEQYF.

V is TRBV12-3 or TRBV12-4 and J is TRBJ1-6; no reliable D call. With 7 bases removed from V and 13 bases from J, the gap between germline ends came to 17 bases. CDR3 length: 13 amino acids. The chain's CDR3 is CASTNMEAGPLHF. The CDR3 DNA reads as TGTGCCAGCACCAATATGGAGGCCGGGCCCCTCCACTTT.

This rearrangement joins TRBV7-2 to TRBJ2-1; 10 positions match TRBD2. Germline loops: CDR1 SGHTA, CDR2 FQGNSA. This CDR3 has 16 residues. J was trimmed by 6 bases and V by 5 bases; bases with no gene match: 10. Here the CDR3 reads CASSPIAGGFFNEQFF. As DNA, the CDR3 is TGTGCCAGCAGCCCTATAGCGGGGGGCTTCTTCAATGAGCAGTTCTTC.

This chain joins TRBV20-1 and TRBJ1-2; no clear D. V was clipped by 8 bases and J by 8 bases, with 12 bases between them. Germline lookup yields CDR1 DFQATT and CDR2 SNEGSKA (reference sequence). The length of the CDR3 is 10 residues. The chain's CDR3 is CSLGFRGYTF. The CDR3 nucleotides are TGCAGTCTCGGCTTTCGAGGCTACACCTTC.

The chain recombines TRBV9 with TRBJ2-5; 11 bases are shared with TRBD1. The CDR3 runs 15 residues. The trim removed 3 bases at V and 5 bases at J, leaving 6 bases unmatched. Looked up from germline, CDR1 is SGDLS and CDR2 is YYNGEE. The CDR3: CASSARGQGGETQYF. DNA for the CDR3: TGTGCCAGCAGCGCCCGGGGACAGGGGGGTGAGACCCAGTACTTC.

This rearrangement joins TRBV18 to TRBJ2-5, with D possibly being TRBD1 or TRBD2 (6 bases each). Germline V gene lookup returns CDR1 KGHSH and CDR2 LQKENI. This CDR3 is built from 17 residues. The V gene lost 6 bases and the J gene lost 2 bases, with 22 bases spanning the gap. The CDR3 spells CASSTRGGSGTQETQYF. CDR3 nucleotides: TGTGCCAGCTCGACCCGAGGGGGTAGCGGAACTCAAGAGACCCAGTACTTC.

This clonotype was recorded a few times. V and J are TRBV11-2 and TRBJ2-6; D unresolved. CDR1 and CDR2 from the germline V gene are SGHAT and FQNNGV. Trimming shortened V by 5 bases and J by 3 bases, and 5 bases separated the two germline ends. The CDR3 length is 13 residues. The CDR3 sequence is CASSAGGANVLTF. DNA for the CDR3: TGTGCCAGCAGCGCAGGTGGGGCCAACGTCCTGACTTTC.

This sequence joins TRBV7-2 and TRBJ1-1; TRBD1 aligns across 8 bases. The CDR3 is 15 amino acids. V was pared by 4 bases and J by 5 bases, with 9 bases of the junction left unmatched. The V gene's germline CDR1 is SGHTA and CDR2 FQGNSA. The chain's CDR3 is CASSSKGQGLTEAFF. DNA of the CDR3: TGTGCCAGCAGCTCGAAAGGACAGGGCTTGACTGAAGCTTTCTTT.

This chain uses TRBV7-9 with TRBJ1-1; 8 bases are a match to TRBD1. V lost 1 base to trimming and J lost 10 bases; unmatched junction nucleotides: 5. In germline, CDR1 is SEHNR, CDR2 FQNEAQ (reference sequence). The CDR3 loop spans 13 amino acids. The CDR3 loop is CASSLDRTGTAFF. The CDR3 DNA reads as TGTGCCAGCAGCTTAGATAGGACAGGGACAGCTTTCTTT.

This clonotype came up many times. The chain has TRBV4-2 and TRBJ2-3; D perhaps matches TRBD2 (6 bases). Trimming shortened V by 1 base and J by 0 bases, and 8 bases separated the two germline ends. The germline CDR1 and CDR2 sequences are LGHNA and YNFKEQ. The CDR3 has 15 amino acids. The CDR3 DNA sequence: TGTGCCAGCAGCCAAGGTAGCGGAAGCACAGATACGCAGTATTTT. Residues: CASSQGSGSTDTQYF.

The chain combines TRBV10-3 with TRBJ2-1; D gene unclear. This CDR3 is built from 12 residues. V was cut by 8 bases and J by 7 bases, with 12 bases left in between. Germline CDR1 is ENHRY and CDR2 is SYGVKD. The CDR3: CAIQGLENEQFF. The DNA of the CDR3 is TGTGCCATCCAAGGTCTGGAAAATGAGCAGTTCTTC.

This clonotype was seen a handful of times. The chain recombines TRBV6-1 with TRBJ2-3; TRBD2 aligns across 8 bases. CDR1 and CDR2 (germline): MNHNS, SASEGT. The CDR3 is made up of 14 amino acids. The ends lost 8 bases at V and 7 bases at J; junction bases unmatched: 11. CDR3: CASFQRGMEYTQYF. In nucleotides, the CDR3 is TGTGCCAGCTTCCAGCGGGGGATGGAGTATACGCAGTATTTT.

This clonotype showed up just a few times. The chain has TRBV5-1 and TRBJ2-7, with 10 bases matching TRBD2. Germline-derived CDR1 and CDR2 are SGHRS and YFSETQ. V lost 0 bases, J lost 2 bases, and 5 bases stayed unmatched. The CDR3 is 16 residues long. Written as DNA, the CDR3 is TGCGCCAGCAGCTTGGGGGCCCTAGCGGGGGCCTACGAGCAGTACTTC. Its protein is CASSLGALAGAYEQYF.

The CDR3: CASSLWREDGDTQYF. The CDR3 DNA reads TGTGCCAGCAGCTTATGGCGGGAGGATGGGGATACGCAGTATTTT. V gene TRBV7-2 combines with J gene TRBJ2-3; 8 bases are shared with TRBD2. The length of the CDR3 is 15 residues. Germline V gives CDR1 SGHTA, CDR2 FQGNSA. Trimming at V came to 2 bases and at J to 6 bases, leaving 7 bases not matched to a gene.

This clonotype was observed a handful of times. The V gene is TRBV7-8, the J gene TRBJ2-2; perhaps TRBD2 as D (5 bases). Germline V CDR1 and CDR2: SGHVS, FQNEAQ. The CDR3 is 16 residues long. V lost 5 bases and J lost 4, with 17 bases in between. CDR3 in DNA: TGTGCCAGCAGCGGAGAGCGAGGGTTTATCACCGGGGAGCTGTTTTTT. Its protein product is CASSGERGFITGELFF.

This clonotype was seen a single time. V usage is TRBV6-1 and J usage is TRBJ2-2; 7 bases align to TRBD1. V trimming: 3 bases; J trimming: 8 bases; junction bases outside the gene matches: 6. The CDR3 loop spans 14 amino acids. The germline CDR1 and CDR2 sequences are MNHNS and SASEGT. The CDR3 reads CASSETGLIGELFF. The CDR3 DNA is TGTGCCAGCAGTGAGACAGGGTTAATTGGGGAGCTGTTTTTT.

The rearrangement links TRBV12-3 or TRBV12-4 to TRBJ1-5; no definite D call. Trimming removed 2 bases at V and 6 bases at J, with 14 bases between. The CDR3 is 15 amino acids. CDR3 DNA sequence: TGTGCCAGCAGTTTACTGTTGGGATTTGGTCAGCCCCAGCATTTT. This encodes CASSLLLGFGQPQHF.

The chain combines TRBV6-4 with TRBJ1-2; 7 nucleotides agree with TRBD1. The V segment lost 2 bases and the J segment 8 bases; nucleotides outside the gene matches: 5. CDR1 MRHNA and CDR2 SNTAGT come from the germline V gene. The CDR3 contains 13 residues. The CDR3 spells CASSDPTGKGYTF. Here the CDR3 DNA reads TGTGCCAGCAGTGACCCGACAGGGAAGGGCTACACCTTC.

V is TRBV6-2 or TRBV6-3 and J is TRBJ2-2; D is perhaps TRBD1 (6 bases). This CDR3 has 18 residues. Trimming took off 2 bases at V and 3 bases at J, with 19 bases between the two ends. CDR1 MNHEY and CDR2 SVGEGT come from the germline V gene. DNA of the CDR3: TGTGCCAGCAGTTACACGACCCTGGGACATAAGGACACCGGGGAGCTGTTTTTT. Translation: CASSYTTLGHKDTGELFF.

This clonotype has a handful of counts. The V and J genes are TRBV5-1 and TRBJ2-7; a possible D gene is TRBD1 (5 bases). V lost 6 bases to trimming and J lost 0 bases, with 10 bases between them. Germline V lookup: CDR1 SGHRS, CDR2 YFSETQ. The CDR3 covers 13 residues. The CDR3 DNA follows: TGCGCCAGCACTCAGGGTAGCTCCTACGAGCAGTACTTC. Its protein is CASTQGSSYEQYF.

This clonotype was detected many times. The chain joins TRBV6-5 to TRBJ1-4; D is undetermined. The CDR3 extends over 14 amino acids. Germline CDR1 reads MNHEY; CDR2 reads SVGAGI. The V end was cut by 4 bases, the J end by 0 bases, with 6 bases between. The CDR3 sequence: CASSSPATNEKLFF. CDR3 bases: TGTGCCAGCAGTTCGCCAGCAACTAATGAAAAACTGTTTTTT.

This chain links TRBV2 with TRBJ2-2, with D possibly being TRBD2 (5 bases). CDR1 is SNHLY, CDR2 FYNNEI, per germline. Trimming pared 7 bases from V and 4 bases from J, leaving 13 bases between. The CDR3 runs to 14 residues. The CDR3 protein is CASKAARGTGELFF. CDR3 nucleotide sequence: TGTGCCAGCAAGGCAGCCCGGGGCACCGGGGAGCTGTTTTTT.

This clonotype was picked up a small number of times. The rearrangement links TRBV11-2 to TRBJ2-5; D may be TRBD1 (5 bases). CDR1 is SGHAT and CDR2 is FQNNGV in the germline V gene. The ends were cut back, 1 base at V and 5 bases at J, with 11 bases in the middle. This CDR3 contains 14 residues. As DNA, the CDR3 is TGTGCCAGCAGCTTAGTTGGCAGGGCTGAGACCCAGTACTTC. Translation gives CASSLVGRAETQYF.